This is a list of T cell receptor beta chains from one sample in a study of molecular identifiers for immune sequencing clone quantification. TCRdb recomputed calls from the PCR reads with MiXCR, one row per CDR3 protein. Found here are hundreds of thousands of distinct CDR3 sequences, around 20% of them singletons; the top ten hold roughly 0.83%. Sequences were obtained from naive CD8+ T cells from blood, with Jurkat cell RNA spiked in. These receptors all come from a human donor in good health. Some libraries in this study had Jurkat cell RNA spiked in. CDR3s include the opening cysteine and the closing phenylalanine or tryptophan. The D gene is left open where the match is weak.

V	D	CDR3
TRBV19	TRBD1	CASRGGGQGARLNIQYF
TRBV10-3	.	CAISESQNPTGPGDTDTQYF
TRBV20-1	TRBD1	CSASTGGYEQYF
TRBV7-9	.	CASSLGWRKSGPQETQYF
TRBV27	TRBD1	CASSLDRGVTEVFF
TRBV19	.	CASSIREGQPQHF
TRBV7-9	TRBD2	CASSFSSGAYEQYF
TRBV7-6	.	CAGRSLTGTGELFF
TRBV6-2/TRBV6-3	TRBD1	CASSYRTTRTGQYGQYF
TRBV30	.	CAWGHGRNTEAFF
TRBV27	TRBD1	CASSNSGQVYGYTF
TRBV29-1	TRBD1	CSAGTGDTGELFF
TRBV20-1	.	CSARDRGDSGNTIYF
TRBV7-2	.	CASSLGGSYTEAFF
TRBV4-1	.	CASSYQTGFYEQYF
TRBV30	.	CAWNGGTGQFF
TRBV7-8	.	CASSLRDPLYNEQFF
TRBV6-1	.	CASSEFFEYSYEQYF
TRBV20-1	TRBD2	CSATLAYTNTGELFF
TRBV7-6	TRBD1	CASSSNRQGHYEQYF
TRBV27	TRBD1	CASKKVGGSNEQFF
TRBV15	.	CATSRLGGNTEAFF
TRBV10-1	.	CATRTGNTGELFF
TRBV7-7	.	CASSMGEVETQYF
TRBV6-5	.	CVSSSGTGSYEQYF
TRBV9	.	CASSVTGSSTDTQYF
TRBV14	.	CASSQGGWYEQYF
TRBV10-3	.	CAISETIQGRAFF
TRBV7-3	.	CASSPVSQGRTDTQYF
TRBV19	TRBD2	CATRADAGGPLTQYF
TRBV19	.	CASSIVSAGELFF